Each of the 30 T cell receptor beta chains below was sequenced from the same sample in a study of regulatory T cells in long-lasting Graves disease. The TCR beta library used iRepertoire HTBI primers with Arm-PCR amplification of CDR3. From the multiplex PCR reads, TCRdb called clonotypes with MiXCR, one entry per CDR3 protein. The sample has over 300,000 distinct CDR3 sequences; about 19% are singletons. Time point in this sample: persistent/refractory GD, antithyroid drugs over 5 years with positive TRAb. Following extraction of RNA from PBMCs, that RNA was used to make the TCR library. The source material was peripheral blood mononuclear cells (PBMCs), sampled when the disease was refractory, from a patient treated with antithyroid drugs. These receptors were obtained from a female donor with Graves disease.

This clonotype was seen a handful of times. The gene calls are TRBV10-2 and TRBJ1-2, with D tentatively TRBD1 (6 bases). The CDR3 extends over 16 amino acids. Germline V gives CDR1 WSHSY, CDR2 SAAADI. Trimming took off 0 bases at V and 0 bases at J, with 11 bases between the two ends. CDR3 sequence: CASSESRGRSNYGYTF. In DNA form, the CDR3 reads TGCGCCAGCAGTGAGTCCAGGGGCCGATCTAACTATGGCTACACCTTC.

The chain uses TRBV12-3 or TRBV12-4 and TRBJ2-1; D is perhaps TRBD2 (5 bases). The CDR3 is 13 amino acids. Trimming cost V 2 bases and J 5 bases, with 7 bases left between them. CDR3 DNA: TGTGCCAGCAGTTTATCCGGGGACAATGAGCAGTTCTTC. Amino acid sequence: CASSLSGDNEQFF.

V is TRBV20-1 and J is TRBJ2-3, with 8 bases fitting TRBD2. The ends lost 0 bases at V and 1 base at J; junction bases unmatched: 3. CDR1 and CDR2 from the germline V gene are DFQATT and SNEGSKA (reference sequence). The CDR3 length is 15 residues. The CDR3 sequence is CSARDVSGGTDTQYF. The DNA for the CDR3 is TGCAGTGCTAGAGATGTTAGCGGGGGCACAGATACGCAGTATTTT.

This clonotype was seen ten or more times. V gene TRBV24-1 combines with J gene TRBJ1-1; unclear D gene. Germline CDR1 and CDR2: KGHDR and SFDVKD. The ends were cut back, 2 bases at V and 0 bases at J, with 6 bases in the middle. The CDR3 is 14 amino acids. CDR3 sequence (DNA): TGTGCCACCAGTGATTCGTCCCTGAACACTGAAGCTTTCTTT. It specifies CATSDSSLNTEAFF.

This clonotype occurred many times. This could be a read error, since a much larger clone is one nucleotide away. The chain carries TRBV19 and TRBJ1-4; tentative D call: TRBD1 (6 bases). The germline V and J ends were trimmed by 6 bases and 8 bases, with 19 bases remaining between them. The CDR3 contains 15 residues. Germline lookup yields CDR1 LNHDA and CDR2 SQIVND (reference sequence). The CDR3 region has the DNA TGTGCCAGTAGCTCCGGGACAAGGATTCGCGAAAAACTGTTTTTT. Translated: CASSSGTRIREKLFF.

This sequence joins TRBV5-1 and TRBJ2-2; TRBD2 aligns across 7 bases. Germline CDR1 is SGHRS and CDR2 is YFSETQ. This CDR3 has 14 amino acids. The ends lost 1 base at V and 6 bases at J; junction bases unmatched: 3. The CDR3 DNA reads TGCGCCAGCAGCTTGAAGCGGGACTCCGGGGAGCTGTTTTTT. This gives the protein CASSLKRDSGELFF.

This clonotype appeared many times. V usage is TRBV11-3 and J usage is TRBJ1-1, with D hard to call. Germline lookup yields CDR1 SGHNT and CDR2 YENEEA. CDR3 length: 11 amino acids. The V end lost 7 bases, the J end lost 14 bases, and 17 bases lay between the germline ends. CDR3 amino acids: CASTLLLRGFF. CDR3 in DNA: TGTGCCAGCACCCTACTCCTGAGAGGATTCTTT. The entire variable domain, with the rest obtained from reference TRBV11-3 and TRBJ1-1, is as follows: EAGVVQSPRYKIIEKKQPVAFWCNPISGHNTLYWYLQNLGQGPELLIRYENEEAVDDSQLPKDRFSAERLKGVDSTLKIQPAELGDSAVYLCASTLLLRGFFGQGTRLTVV.

This clonotype was recorded once. A far larger clone differs by one base, so this is likely a read error. V and J are TRBV6-5 and TRBJ1-1; D gene ambiguous. CDR3 length: 15 residues. The V gene's germline CDR1 is MNHEY and CDR2 SVGAGI. The germline V and J ends were trimmed by 0 bases and 3 bases, with 11 bases remaining between them. CDR3: CASSYSPREDTEAFF. The CDR3 DNA reads as TGTGCCAGCAGTTACTCTCCGAGAGAGGACACTGAAGCTTTCTTT.

This clonotype was recorded at least ten times. V usage is TRBV2 and J usage is TRBJ1-2; D perhaps matches TRBD1 (5 bases). The ends were cut back, 4 bases at V and 4 bases at J, with 13 bases in the middle. The germline gives CDR1 SNHLY, CDR2 FYNNEI. The CDR3 is 14 residues long. CDR3 bases: TGTGCCAGCAGTGCAGGGAGAGGCAGCTATGGCTACACCTTC. Translating it yields CASSAGRGSYGYTF.

This chain uses TRBV5-1 with TRBJ2-7; D ambiguous. Germline CDR1 reads SGHRS; CDR2 reads YFSETQ. The CDR3 contains 13 residues. Trimming shortened V by 2 bases and J by 2 bases, and 8 bases separated the two germline ends. CDR3: CASSFDKPYEQYF. The CDR3 DNA sequence: TGCGCCAGCAGCTTTGACAAACCCTACGAGCAGTACTTC.

There are a few counts of this clonotype. J is TRBJ1-4 and V is TRBV4-1; D call uncertain. CDR3 length equals 15 residues. In germline, CDR1 is MGHRA, CDR2 YSYEKL. The V end lost 2 bases, the J end lost 3 bases, and 10 bases lay between the germline ends. CDR3 region: CASSQFRSPNEKLFF. CDR3 DNA sequence: TGCGCCAGCAGCCAATTTAGGAGTCCTAATGAAAAACTGTTTTTT.

The chain combines TRBV11-2 with TRBJ2-1, with a tentative D call TRBD1 (6 bases). Germline V gene lookup returns CDR1 SGHAT and CDR2 FQNNGV. The CDR3 loop spans 16 amino acids. The V end lost 5 bases, the J end lost 5 bases, and 19 bases lay between the germline ends. This chain's CDR3 is CASSPRGARAHNEQFF. Here the CDR3 DNA reads TGTGCCAGCAGCCCCAGGGGAGCTCGGGCACACAATGAGCAGTTCTTC. Full variable domain (remainder filled in from reference TRBV11-2 and TRBJ2-1): EAGVAQSPRYKIIEKRQSVAFWCNPISGHATLYWYQQILGQGPKLLIQFQNNGVVDDSQLPKDRFSAERLKGVDSTLKIQPAKLEDSAVYLCASSPRGARAHNEQFFGPGTRLTVL.

The J gene is TRBJ1-3, the V gene TRBV9; TRBD1 might be the D (6 bases). The germline CDR1 and CDR2 sequences are SGDLS and YYNGEE. V was clipped by 2 bases and J by 6 bases, with 9 bases between them. The CDR3 totals 13 residues. CDR3 DNA: TGTGCCAGCAGCGTCGGGGGGGCAAACACCATATATTTT. Encoded protein: CASSVGGANTIYF.

This clonotype was observed many times. The rearrangement links TRBV27 to TRBJ1-2, with 7 nucleotides matching TRBD1. The trim removed 5 bases at V and 2 bases at J, leaving 5 bases unmatched. The CDR3 is 14 residues long. Germline assignment: CDR1 MNHEY and CDR2 SMNVEV (reference sequence). CDR3 amino acids: CASSLRTGNYGYTF. The CDR3 DNA follows: TGTGCCAGCAGTCTTCGGACAGGAAACTATGGCTACACCTTC.

In this sample, this clonotype turned up once. This chain links TRBV5-4 with TRBJ1-6; TRBD1 is a possible D gene (5 bases). This CDR3 is built from 14 residues. Trimming took off 4 bases at V and 5 bases at J, with 10 bases between the two ends. Germline V gives CDR1 SGHNT, CDR2 YYREEE (reference sequence). The CDR3 DNA reads TGTGCCAGCAGCCTCGACAGTCATAATTCACCCCTCCACTTT. The encoded protein is CASSLDSHNSPLHF.

This clonotype appeared a single time. This chain links TRBV29-1 with TRBJ1-5; D not certain. Trimming removed 6 bases at V and 2 bases at J, with 11 bases between. The V gene's germline CDR1 is SQVTM and CDR2 ANQGSEA. The CDR3 spans 13 residues. The DNA for the CDR3 is TGCAGCGTGATTGGAGGTCGCAATCAGCCCCAGCATTTT. Encoded protein: CSVIGGRNQPQHF.

This clonotype was observed a few times. The CDR3 region is CASSLAGTGEGYTF. The DNA for the CDR3 is TGTGCCAGCAGCCTTGCGGGGACAGGGGAAGGCTACACCTTC. This chain joins TRBV7-3 and TRBJ1-2; 10 bases line up with TRBD1. The V and J ends lost 5 bases and 8 bases, in that order; junction bases with no gene match: 8. Germline CDR1 and CDR2: SGHTA and FQGTGA. There are 14 residues in the CDR3.

This clonotype was observed at least ten times. The chain employs TRBV28 and TRBJ1-2, with 8 bases that match TRBD1. J was trimmed by 6 bases and V by 6 bases; bases with no gene match: 9. Germline lookup yields CDR1 MDHEN and CDR2 SYDVKM. The CDR3 is 14 amino acids. In nucleotides, the CDR3 is TGTGCCAGCAGCCGGGGACAGGTGACAGATGGCTACACCTTC. Its protein product is CASSRGQVTDGYTF.

This clonotype was counted many times. This chain links TRBV15 with TRBJ2-7; D gene uncertain. This CDR3 is 14 amino acids long. Trimming shortened V by 0 bases and J by 1 base, and 7 bases separated the two germline ends. Germline V lookup: CDR1 LNHNV, CDR2 YYDKDF (reference sequence). The CDR3 nucleotides are TGTGCCACCAGCAGAGAGGCCGGGTCCTACGAGCAGTACTTC. Protein: CATSREAGSYEQYF. Together with reference TRBV15 and TRBJ2-7, the CDR3 gives the full variable domain: DAMVIQNPRYQVTQFGKPVTLSCSQTLNHNVMYWYQQKSSQAPKLLFHYYDKDFNNEADTPDNFQSRRPNTSFCFLDIRSPGLGDTAMYLCATSREAGSYEQYFGPGTRLTVT.

This clonotype has ten or more counts. The chain couples TRBV18 to TRBJ1-4; the D is unclear. This CDR3 region has 15 residues. Germline lookup yields CDR1 KGHSH and CDR2 LQKENI. The V and J ends lost 3 bases and 0 bases respectively, with 8 bases between them. CDR3 sequence reads: CASSPSYSTNEKLFF. Here the CDR3 DNA reads TGTGCCAGCTCACCCTCGTACTCAACTAATGAAAAACTGTTTTTT.

This clonotype came up many times. The CDR3 region has the DNA TGTGCCAGCACTCGAGCCATGGTTTCAACTAATGAAAAACTGTTTTTT. Residues: CASTRAMVSTNEKLFF. J is TRBJ1-4 and V is TRBV2; D is uncertain. The CDR3 extends over 16 amino acids. Germline V gene sequence: CDR1 SNHLY, CDR2 FYNNEI. V gave up 7 bases and J gave up 0 bases, with 15 bases separating them. The variable domain in full, with the rest retrieved from reference TRBV2 and TRBJ1-4, is EPEVTQTPSHQVTQMGQEVILRCVPISNHLYFYWYRQILGQKVEFLVSFYNNEISEKSEIFDDQFSVERPDGSNFTLKIRSTKLEDSAMYFCASTRAMVSTNEKLFFGSGTQLSVL.

Many counts were recorded for this clonotype. The CDR3 is CASSRGTPSLYEQYF. Here the CDR3 DNA reads TGTGCCAGCAGCCGCGGGACTCCATCCTTATACGAGCAGTACTTC. The chain links TRBV12-3 or TRBV12-4 to TRBJ2-7; perhaps TRBD2 as D (6 bases). V was shortened by 6 bases and J by 4 bases, with 19 bases between the two germline ends. The CDR3 is made up of 15 amino acids.

This clonotype has a count of ten or more. The chain has TRBV7-2 and TRBJ1-2; no reliable D call. Trimming removed 2 bases from V and 0 bases from J, with 10 bases in between. Germline CDR1 SGHTA, CDR2 FQGNSA. The CDR3 covers 15 residues. The CDR3 loop is CASSLSSGANYGYTF. Written as DNA, the CDR3 is TGTGCCAGCAGCTTATCGTCAGGAGCTAACTATGGCTACACCTTC.

This sequence joins TRBV27 and TRBJ2-1, with TRBD2 matching over 9 bases. CDR1 is MNHEY and CDR2 is SMNVEV in the germline V gene (reference sequence). Trimming removed 2 bases from V and 6 bases from J; junction bases left unmatched: 8. This CDR3 is built from 16 residues. The CDR3 sequence: CASSLEAGGFSNEQFF. DNA of the CDR3: TGTGCCAGCAGTTTAGAAGCGGGAGGTTTTTCCAATGAGCAGTTCTTC.

This clonotype showed up many times. This chain links TRBV15 with TRBJ2-5, with D perhaps TRBD1 or TRBD2 (6 bases each). The germline V gene has CDR1 LNHNV and CDR2 YYDKDF (reference sequence). The V gene lost 0 bases and the J gene lost 5 bases, with 13 bases spanning the gap. This CDR3 spans 15 amino acids. The CDR3 loop is CATSREKGGGETQYF. As DNA, the CDR3 is TGTGCCACCAGCAGAGAGAAGGGGGGCGGGGAGACCCAGTACTTC. Looking up the rest from reference TRBV15 and TRBJ2-5 gives the full variable domain: DAMVIQNPRYQVTQFGKPVTLSCSQTLNHNVMYWYQQKSSQAPKLLFHYYDKDFNNEADTPDNFQSRRPNTSFCFLDIRSPGLGDTAMYLCATSREKGGGETQYFGPGTRLLVL.

This clonotype was seen at least ten times. The CDR3 spells CASSQTGAYEQYF. For the CDR3, the DNA is TGTGCCAGCAGCCAGACAGGTGCCTACGAGCAGTACTTC. This rearrangement joins TRBV13 to TRBJ2-7; D is possibly TRBD1 (6 bases). The CDR3 is made up of 13 amino acids. V was trimmed by 5 bases and J by 2 bases, leaving 10 bases between them. Germline CDR1 reads PRHDT; CDR2 reads FYEKMQ (reference sequence).

The chain is built from TRBV28 and TRBJ2-3; 12 nucleotides align to TRBD1. V was clipped by 3 bases and J by 4 bases; unmatched bases: 2. From germline, CDR1 is MDHEN and CDR2 SYDVKM. The CDR3 has 15 amino acids. CDR3 sequence (DNA): TGTGCCAGCAGTTTGGGGACAGGGGGCCCAGATACGCAGTATTTT. Encoded protein: CASSLGTGGPDTQYF. The variable domain in full, with the rest retrieved from reference TRBV28 and TRBJ2-3, is DVKVTQSSRYLVKRTGEKVFLECVQDMDHENMFWYRQDPGLGLRLIYFSYDVKMKEKGDIPEGYSVSREKKERFSLILESASTNQTSMYLCASSLGTGGPDTQYFGPGTRLTVL.

This clonotype was observed a few times. This chain connects TRBV7-6 to TRBJ2-7; 7 bases fit TRBD1. The germline gives CDR1 SGHVS, CDR2 FNYEAQ. J gave up 3 bases and V 1 base, and 3 bases lay outside the gene matches. The CDR3 covers 14 residues. CDR3: CASSLGQGLYEQYF. The CDR3 region has the DNA TGTGCCAGCAGCTTAGGACAGGGTCTCTACGAGCAGTACTTC.

V gene TRBV12-3 or TRBV12-4 combines with J gene TRBJ2-1; a weak D match, TRBD2 (6 bases). Trimming took off 10 bases at V and 6 bases at J, with 22 bases between the two ends. This CDR3 spans 15 amino acids. CDR3: CATNMGFAGINEQFF. The CDR3 nucleotides are TGTGCCACCAACATGGGATTTGCGGGAATCAATGAGCAGTTCTTC.

The chain has TRBV5-6 and TRBJ1-3; 7 bases line up with TRBD1. The junction had 5 bases not matched to a gene; V was cut back by 5 bases and J by 0 bases. Germline loops: CDR1 SGHDT, CDR2 YYEEEE. The CDR3 sequence is 15 residues long. The CDR3 nucleotides are TGTGCCAGCAGATCTACAGGGGCCTCTGGAAACACCATATATTTT. It is translated as CASRSTGASGNTIYF.